The clone carrying this T cell receptor beta chain was detected a few times. The antigen is undetermined. Expressed TCRB transcripts were sequenced after all isolated RNA was converted to cDNA. Assay used: immunoSEQ multiplex PCR; TCRdb lists only in-frame clones, some missing. The repertoire includes 200,000 to 300,000 clones, about a tenth of them detected once, and 0.017% sits in the top ten. The data were obtained in a study of beta chain features in type 1 diabetes. Findings and caveats of the study: Shorter TCRB CDR3s, moderately but significantly so, marked every one of the four CD4+ subsets in Type 1 diabetes patients.

Sorted populations all had greater than 98% purity. V shed 1 base and J shed 7 bases, with 5 bases lying between them. CDR1 LNHNV and CDR2 YYDKDF come from the germline V gene (reference sequence). The CDR3 has 13 residues. The chain carries TRBV15 and TRBJ1-6; D call uncertain. This clonotype was obtained from a man aged 25-45 years with type 1 diabetes. Sequencing was carried out using naive CD4+ T cells from blood. The CDR3 coding sequence is TGTGCCACCAGCAGAGTCGGGAATTCACCCCTCCACTTT. Translated: CATSRVGNSPLHF.